The 23 T cell receptor beta chains below come from one sample, sequenced in a study of neoadjuvant anti-PD-1 for oral cavity cancer. The table came from immunoSEQ multiplex PCR; TCRdb's copy has only in-frame clones and leaves some out. Of approximately 14,000 clones in the sample, roughly two thirds were seen once. The material sequenced was PBMCs, taken before nivolumab (anti-PD-1) treatment. These receptor sequences come from a person aged 40 to 85 with oral cavity squamous cell carcinoma.

The chain links TRBV4-1 to TRBJ1-1; D is uncertain. Trimming left V 1 base short and J 6 bases short, with 12 bases between. The CDR3 is 14 residues long. Germline lookup yields CDR1 MGHRA and CDR2 YSYEKL. In nucleotides, the CDR3 is TGCGCCAGCAGCCAAGCGAGGGAAGGAGCTGAAGCTTTCTTT. Its protein product is CASSQAREGAEAFF.

The gene calls are TRBV9 and TRBJ1-1; D perhaps matches TRBD1 (6 bases). The ends were cut back, 4 bases at V and 5 bases at J, with 9 bases in the middle. The germline CDR1 and CDR2 sequences are SGDLS and YYNGEE. The CDR3 runs 12 residues. Written as DNA, the CDR3 is TGTGCCAGCAGCCCTCAGGGGACTGAAGCTTTCTTT. This sequence encodes CASSPQGTEAFF.

V and J are TRBV11-2 and TRBJ1-2; D possibly corresponds to TRBD1 (6 bases). Germline CDR1 reads SGHAT; CDR2 reads FQNNGV. V dropped 6 bases and J dropped 5 bases, with 13 bases sitting between them. The CDR3 consists of 13 residues. The DNA of the CDR3 is TGTGCCAGCAGTCCAGACAGGTATTATGGCTACACCTTC. Its protein product is CASSPDRYYGYTF. The full variable domain, its missing parts supplied by reference TRBV11-2 and TRBJ1-2, is EAGVAQSPRYKIIEKRQSVAFWCNPISGHATLYWYQQILGQGPKLLIQFQNNGVVDDSQLPKDRFSAERLKGVDSTLKIQPAKLEDSAVYLCASSPDRYYGYTFGSGTRLTVV.

The chain couples TRBV5-4 to TRBJ1-1; 8 bases are shared with TRBD1. The germline gives CDR1 SGHNT, CDR2 YYREEE (reference sequence). Unmatched junction bases numbered 7, after V lost 4 bases and J lost 5 bases. The CDR3 totals 14 residues. DNA of the CDR3: TGTGCCAGCAGCCACGGGACAGGTGGGACTGAAGCTTTCTTT. This sequence encodes CASSHGTGGTEAFF.

The chain couples TRBV6-1 to TRBJ1-4; 8 bases are a match to TRBD1. Trimming took 1 base from V and 6 from J; bases not matched to a gene: 4. The V gene's germline CDR1 is MNHNS and CDR2 SASEGT. The CDR3 loop spans 15 amino acids. The CDR3 spells CASSEGTGRDEKLFF. The CDR3 nucleotides read TGTGCCAGCAGTGAAGGGACAGGGCGGGATGAAAAACTGTTTTTT.

The rearrangement links TRBV14 to TRBJ1-1, with a possible D match to TRBD1 (5 bases). Germline CDR1 reads SGHDN; CDR2 reads FVKESK. Deletions cut 4 bases from V and 1 base from J, with 13 bases between. This CDR3 comprises 15 residues. CDR3 loop: CASSLTGRGNTEAFF. The CDR3 coding sequence is TGTGCCAGCAGCCTCACGGGGCGGGGGAACACTGAAGCTTTCTTT.

V usage is TRBV5-6 and J usage is TRBJ2-1; D is perhaps TRBD2 (5 bases). There are 15 residues in the CDR3. The V gene's germline CDR1 is SGHDT and CDR2 YYEEEE. With 5 bases removed from V and 4 bases from J, the gap between germline ends came to 16 bases. CDR3 region: CASSQWAGVYNEQFF. In DNA form, the CDR3 reads TGTGCCAGCAGTCAATGGGCCGGGGTTTACAATGAGCAGTTCTTC.

The CDR3 DNA reads TGTGCCAGCAGTTTATCTACCGGGAGAAAACCAACAAAACTGTTTTTT. Its translation is CASSLSTGRKPTKLFF. The V gene is TRBV27, the J gene TRBJ1-4, with D unresolved. V gave up 0 bases and J gave up 10 bases, with 18 bases separating them. The CDR3 is made up of 16 amino acids. Germline V gene data show CDR1 as MNHEY and CDR2 as SMNVEV (reference sequence).

Only one count was recorded for this clone. This sequence joins TRBV15 and TRBJ2-1; D is ambiguous. The V gene's germline CDR1 is LNHNV and CDR2 YYDKDF (reference sequence). The CDR3 covers 13 residues. V lost 7 bases, J lost 8 bases, and 15 bases lay in between. CDR3 region: CATTTLYQDEQFF. The CDR3 nucleotides read TGTGCCACCACCACTCTCTACCAGGATGAGCAGTTCTTC.

This chain uses TRBV5-6 with TRBJ2-6; unclear D gene. Deletions cut 0 bases from V and 2 bases from J, with 15 bases between. The CDR3 sequence is 18 residues long. Germline V gene lookup returns CDR1 SGHDT and CDR2 YYEEEE. CDR3 in amino acids: CASSLDPRVRTGANVLTF. CDR3 sequence (DNA): TGTGCCAGCAGCTTGGACCCCCGGGTACGAACTGGGGCCAACGTCCTGACTTTC. Complete variable domain (other parts from reference TRBV5-6 and TRBJ2-6): DAGVTQSPTHLIKTRGQQVTLRCSPKSGHDTVSWYQQALGQGPQFIFQYYEEEERQRGNFPDRFSGHQFPNYSSELNVNALLLGDSALYLCASSLDPRVRTGANVLTFGAGSRLTVL.

This clone was seen only a few times. The genes are TRBV11-2 and TRBJ2-2; D remains unclear. Germline CDR1 and CDR2: SGHAT and FQNNGV. The CDR3 contains 16 residues. The V gene lost 3 bases and the J gene lost 1 base, with 12 bases spanning the gap. CDR3 sequence reads: CASSFQLTLNTGELFF. CDR3 DNA sequence: TGTGCCAGCAGCTTTCAGTTGACGCTGAACACCGGGGAGCTGTTTTTT.

The chain is built from TRBV19 and TRBJ1-6, with 7 nucleotides matching TRBD1. J was trimmed by 5 bases and V by 1 base; bases with no gene match: 8. CDR1 is LNHDA and CDR2 is SQIVND in the germline V gene (reference sequence). The CDR3 contains 17 residues. The DNA for the CDR3 is TGTGCCAGTAGTATAGCTACTGGGACAGCCAATAATTCACCCCTCCACTTT. Its translation: CASSIATGTANNSPLHF.

This clone has more than one count but fewer than ten. The chain links TRBV5-1 to TRBJ1-2; D is uncertain. Germline loops: CDR1 SGHRS, CDR2 YFSETQ. V lost 2 bases, J lost 3 bases, and 14 bases lay in between. This CDR3 has 15 amino acids. The CDR3 sequence: CASSFTASGDYGYTF. CDR3 bases: TGCGCCAGCAGCTTTACAGCGAGCGGGGACTATGGCTACACCTTC.

This clone appeared a single time. V gene TRBV19 combines with J gene TRBJ1-2, with TRBD1 as a possible D gene (6 bases). The CDR3 loop spans 16 amino acids. V lost 0 bases and J 2 bases, leaving 13 bases between the germline ends. CDR1 and CDR2 (germline): LNHDA, SQIVND (reference sequence). The CDR3 is CASSIDPRQVNYGYTF. The CDR3 DNA sequence: TGTGCCAGTAGTATAGATCCTCGACAGGTAAACTATGGCTACACCTTC.

This clone was recorded a few times. The CDR3 here is CASSGQRTGSSYEQYF. The CDR3 DNA sequence: TGCGCCAGCAGCGGGCAGAGGACGGGAAGCTCCTACGAGCAGTACTTC. This chain links TRBV5-1 with TRBJ2-7; D perhaps matches TRBD2 (5 bases). The CDR3 length is 16 residues. Trimming left V 4 bases short and J 0 bases short, with 17 bases between. The germline gives CDR1 SGHRS, CDR2 YFSETQ. Supplemented by reference TRBV5-1 and TRBJ2-7, the full variable domain reads KAGVTQTPRYLIKTRGQQVTLSCSPISGHRSVSWYQQTPGQGLQFLFEYFSETQRNKGNFPGRFSGRQFSNSRSEMNVSTLELGDSALYLCASSGQRTGSSYEQYFGPGTRLTVT.

The V call is TRBV6-1, the J call TRBJ1-5; 8 nucleotides match TRBD1. After removal of 0 bases from V and 5 bases from J, the junction contained 12 bases not matched to a gene. The V gene's germline CDR1 is MNHNS and CDR2 SASEGT. The CDR3 spans 18 residues. CDR3 coding DNA: TGTGCCAGCAGTGAAGCACCACAGGGGGTATACCCCTATCAGCCCCAGCATTTT. Protein: CASSEAPQGVYPYQPQHF.

The chain is built from TRBV15 and TRBJ2-1; 9 bases line up with TRBD1. Germline V gives CDR1 LNHNV, CDR2 YYDKDF (reference sequence). This CDR3 is 16 amino acids long. The junction had 10 bases not matched to a gene; V was cut back by 5 bases and J by 5 bases. The CDR3 protein is CATSRRTGARDNEQFF. The CDR3 DNA reads TGTGCCACCAGCCGCCGGACAGGGGCTCGGGACAATGAGCAGTTCTTC.

This CDR3 reads CATSRDLDRVASGANVLTF. CDR3 bases: TGTGCCACCAGCAGAGATTTGGACAGGGTGGCGTCTGGGGCCAACGTCCTGACTTTC. The gene calls are TRBV15 and TRBJ2-6, with 8 bases aligning to TRBD1. This CDR3 region has 19 residues. Germline CDR1 and CDR2: LNHNV and YYDKDF (reference sequence). Trimming cost V 0 bases and J 1 base; bases outside gene matches: 8.

This chain links TRBV9 with TRBJ1-1, with a tentative D call TRBD1 (5 bases). Germline V gene data show CDR1 as SGDLS and CDR2 as YYNGEE. This CDR3 has 13 amino acids. V shed 6 bases and J shed 1 base, with 10 bases lying between them. Here the CDR3 DNA reads TGTGCCAGCAACGGGGCGGGGAACACTGAAGCTTTCTTT. Protein product: CASNGAGNTEAFF.

Only one count was recorded for this clone. The rearrangement uses TRBV9 and TRBJ2-2; 14 bases fit TRBD2. The CDR3 covers 17 residues. The germline gives CDR1 SGDLS, CDR2 YYNGEE. The V segment lost 3 bases and the J segment 7 bases; nucleotides outside the gene matches: 8. CDR3 nucleotides: TGTGCCAGCAGCGGGAGGGGGACTAGCGGGAGTGGCGGGGAGCTGTTTTTT. Protein: CASSGRGTSGSGGELFF.

The chain has TRBV2 and TRBJ2-7, with 7 bases fitting TRBD2. This CDR3 is built from 15 residues. The germline gives CDR1 SNHLY, CDR2 FYNNEI. With V trimmed by 7 bases and J by 2 bases, 11 bases remained unmatched. CDR3 nucleotide sequence: TGTGCCAGCAAAAAACGACTAGCCGAGCCCTACGAGCAGTACTTC. Its protein product is CASKKRLAEPYEQYF.

The chain recombines TRBV2 with TRBJ1-2; TRBD1 matches at 9 bases. CDR3 length: 13 amino acids. Germline CDR1 reads SNHLY; CDR2 reads FYNNEI. V trimming: 6 bases; J trimming: 2 bases; junction bases outside the gene matches: 1. CDR3 in amino acids: CASRGQGNYGYTF. The DNA for the CDR3 is TGTGCCAGCAGGGGACAGGGCAACTATGGCTACACCTTC.

This clone was seen a single time. The chain couples TRBV20-1 to TRBJ2-4; D gene unclear. Per germline, CDR1 DFQATT and CDR2 SNEGSKA (reference sequence). Trimming took off 8 bases at V and 3 bases at J, with 8 bases between the two ends. The CDR3 loop spans 11 amino acids. CDR3 region: CSCEVKNIQYF. DNA for the CDR3: TGCAGTTGTGAGGTCAAAAACATTCAGTACTTC.